The TCR beta chain under discussion was sequenced for a study of T cell responses to AZD1222 COVID-19 vaccine (dated by TCRdb to the early 2020s). Regarding the study in general: TCR sequencing was performed for 230 to 250 trial participants, of whom 200 to 220 were given two doses of AZD1222 and 26 were given two doses of MenACWY control vaccine. Trial participants were enrolled into age subgroups of 18-55, 56-69 and 70-plus years, which contained approximately 150, 28 and 58 TCR-sequenced participants, respectively.

Counted from cysteine to phenylalanine, this CDR3 has 13 amino acids. The kept DNA is CDR3 alone, 39 bases in frame from the first base. V has 7 bases trimmed and J has 6 bases trimmed; junction bases matching no gene number 5. For CDR1 and CDR2, the germline V gene lists ENHRY and SYGVKD. Summary of the overall study and its limitations: Participants were mostly white British, with more females than males. The authors suggested clonal diversity may have been underestimated. After two AZD1222 doses, both the breadth and the depth of spike-specific TCRs were significantly higher than at day 0 and than in MenACWY recipients. The vaccine-associated CD4 TCRs covered the entire spike protein, and the dominant responses fell in regions 160-218 and 743-854. Reportedly, close to half of the unique spike-specific TCRs recognized epitopes lying outside the regions that are mutated in the B.1.351 and B.1.1.7 variants. Because no samples from the day 14 peak response were available, repertoires could be characterized only after the peak T cell response. Conclusions about previously exposed vaccinees were limited because only six AZD1222 recipients were SARS-CoV-2 seropositive at baseline. The 56-69-year group was small, and its depth increase did not reach significance, likely because of low power.

The time point label for this specimen denotes: about 28 days (+/-7) after the second vaccine dose. Because spike-specific TCR depth and breadth did not differ between the two schedules, AZD1222 recipients who got a second dose at roughly 4 weeks were pooled with those who got a second dose at roughly 12 weeks. The vaccinee samples were drawn from two UK trials, COV001 and COV002, one of which was a single-blind randomized controlled phase 2/3 trial testing AZD1222 (ChAdOx1 nCoV-19) in healthy adults. For TCRbeta chain sequencing, PBMC samples were collected from trial participants at day 0 and at day 28 after the second dose. About this clone itself: The clone's antigen remains unknown. No base-level quality is on record; no much larger clone is a single base apart.

The CDR3 regions of human TCRbeta chains were subjected to immunosequencing. For the original study's pipeline: Repertoire TCRs were checked for matches against a reference library of SARS-CoV-2-specific TCRs that had been generated using the MIRA antigen-specificity platform. Breadth was defined as the fraction of unique TCRs that were SARS-CoV-2-associated. Depth was defined as the fraction of total T cells that were SARS-CoV-2-associated. Using the MIRA data, each spike-specific TCR was mapped to the spike region that the TCR reacts to and placed in a CD4 or CD8 class. Log10-transformed breadth and depth values were compared by one-way ANOVA with Sidak's multiple comparisons tests. In its TCRdb copy, this immuneACCESS table keeps in-frame sequences only and misses some clones. Where compared with another copy, unresolved V genes explain less than half of these, and the others have no known cause. V and J calls and clone size are those listed in that table; D and trimming were worked out from the DNA. The sample table shows roughly 150,000 clones, and 80% to 95% are seen once. Clones ranked in the top ten supply under 1.5% of the sample.

The V and J segments used are TRBV10-3 and TRBJ1-2; 10 of the junction bases match TRBD1. The specimen comprised peripheral blood, sampled 28 days after the second AZD1222 dose. This clonotype originated in an adult who received the AZD1222 COVID-19 vaccine. CDR3 sequence: CAIKDRGVDGYTF. In nucleotide form, the sequence is TGTGCCATCAAGGACAGGGGGGTTGATGGCTACACCTTC.